This T cell receptor (beta chain) was documented in a study of OX40 agonist ivuxolimab in advanced cancers. Study as a whole: Partial responses were achieved by three patients, of whom one had hepatocellular carcinoma and two had cutaneous melanoma. Study results and caveats: The study found among the lowest clonal expansion in partial responders at 0.1-3.0 mg/kg.

Produced via immunoSEQ multiplex PCR; TCRdb's table is partial and in-frame only. The repertoire has about 17,000 clones, about 77% of them found once; the top ten carry 28%. A word on this clone: The antigen is undetermined.

Germline V CDR1 and CDR2: SGDLS, YYNGEE. Trimming at V came to 4 bases and at J to 3 bases, leaving 9 bases not matched to a gene. CDR3 length: 16 residues. The clonotype was recovered from an adult with an advanced solid tumor such as melanoma, head and neck, liver or kidney cancer. The gene calls are TRBV9 and TRBJ2-1, with 8 bases lining up with TRBD2. Material: CD4+ or CD8+ T cells sorted from blood, obtained in a trial of the OX40 agonist ivuxolimab. CDR3 coding DNA: TGTGCCAGCAGCCCTCCAAGCGGGAGAGACTACAATGAGCAGTTCTTC. Its protein is CASSPPSGRDYNEQFF. The entire variable domain, with the rest obtained from reference TRBV9 and TRBJ2-1, is as follows: DSGVTQTPKHLITATGQRVTLRCSPRSGDLSVYWYQQSLDQGLQFLIQYYNGEERAKGNILERFSAQQFPDLHSELNLSSLELGDSALYFCASSPPSGRDYNEQFFGPGTRLTVL.